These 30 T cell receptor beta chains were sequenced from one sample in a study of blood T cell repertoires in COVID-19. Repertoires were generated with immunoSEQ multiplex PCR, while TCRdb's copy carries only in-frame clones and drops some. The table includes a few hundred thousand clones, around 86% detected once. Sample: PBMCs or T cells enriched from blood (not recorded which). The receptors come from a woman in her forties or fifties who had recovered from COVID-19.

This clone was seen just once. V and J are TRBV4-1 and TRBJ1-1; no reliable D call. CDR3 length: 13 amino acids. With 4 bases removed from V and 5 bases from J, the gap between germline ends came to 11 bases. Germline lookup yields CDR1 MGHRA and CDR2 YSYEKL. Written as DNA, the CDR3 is TGCGCCAGCAGCCCATTAGTTAGTACTGAAGCTTTCTTT. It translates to CASSPLVSTEAFF.

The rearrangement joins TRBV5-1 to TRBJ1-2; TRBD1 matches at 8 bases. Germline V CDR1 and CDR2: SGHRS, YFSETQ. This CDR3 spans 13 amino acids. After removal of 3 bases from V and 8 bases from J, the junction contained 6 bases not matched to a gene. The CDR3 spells CASSSTGVGGYTF. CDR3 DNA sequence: TGCGCCAGCAGCTCGACAGGGGTGGGCGGCTACACCTTC.

The DNA of the CDR3 is TGTGCCAGCTCACTCTCGCAGGGAAAACAGCCCCAGCATTTT. Amino acids: CASSLSQGKQPQHF. The chain is built from TRBV18 and TRBJ1-5; maybe TRBD1 (5 bases). The germline V gene has CDR1 KGHSH and CDR2 LQKENI. The CDR3 runs to 14 residues. V was pared by 4 bases and J by 7 bases, with 14 bases between. Combining the CDR3 with reference TRBV18 and TRBJ1-5 gives the whole variable domain NAGVMQNPRHLVRRRGQEARLRCSPMKGHSHVYWYRQLPEEGLKFMVYLQKENIIDESGMPKERFSAEFPKEGPSILRIQQVVRGDSAAYFCASSLSQGKQPQHFGDGTRLSIL.

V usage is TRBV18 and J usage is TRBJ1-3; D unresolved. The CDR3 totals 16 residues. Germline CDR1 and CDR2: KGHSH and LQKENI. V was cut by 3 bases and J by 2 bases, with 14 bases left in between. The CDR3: CASSPSRSGPGNTIYF. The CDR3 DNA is TGTGCCAGCTCACCTTCCAGGTCCGGCCCTGGAAACACCATATATTTT. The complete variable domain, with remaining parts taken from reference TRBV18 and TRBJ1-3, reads NAGVMQNPRHLVRRRGQEARLRCSPMKGHSHVYWYRQLPEEGLKFMVYLQKENIIDESGMPKERFSAEFPKEGPSILRIQQVVRGDSAAYFCASSPSRSGPGNTIYFGEGSWLTVV.

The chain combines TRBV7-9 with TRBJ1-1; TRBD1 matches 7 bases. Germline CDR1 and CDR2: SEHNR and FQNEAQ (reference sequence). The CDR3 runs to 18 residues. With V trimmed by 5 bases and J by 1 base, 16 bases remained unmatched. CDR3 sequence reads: CASSPPPRQGSGNTEAFF. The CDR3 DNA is TGTGCCAGCAGCCCACCACCCCGACAGGGTTCAGGGAACACTGAAGCTTTCTTT.

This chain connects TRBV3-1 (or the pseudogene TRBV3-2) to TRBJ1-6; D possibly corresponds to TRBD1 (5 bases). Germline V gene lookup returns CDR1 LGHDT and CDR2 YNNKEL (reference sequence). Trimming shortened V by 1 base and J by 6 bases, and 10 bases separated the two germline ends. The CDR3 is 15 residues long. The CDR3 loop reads CASSQGTLINSPLHF. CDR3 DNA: TGTGCCAGCAGCCAAGGGACATTAATTAATTCACCCCTCCACTTT.

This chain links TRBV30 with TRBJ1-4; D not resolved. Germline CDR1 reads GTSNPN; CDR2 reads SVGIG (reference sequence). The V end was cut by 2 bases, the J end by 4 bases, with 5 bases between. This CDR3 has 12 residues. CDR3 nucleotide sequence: TGTGCCTGGAGTCGGGATAATGAAAAACTGTTTTTT. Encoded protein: CAWSRDNEKLFF. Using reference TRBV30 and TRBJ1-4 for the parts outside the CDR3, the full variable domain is SQTIHQWPATLVQPVGSPLSLECTVEGTSNPNLYWYRQAAGRGLQLLFYSVGIGQISSEVPQNLSASRPQDRQFILSSKKLLLSDSGFYLCAWSRDNEKLFFGSGTQLSVL.

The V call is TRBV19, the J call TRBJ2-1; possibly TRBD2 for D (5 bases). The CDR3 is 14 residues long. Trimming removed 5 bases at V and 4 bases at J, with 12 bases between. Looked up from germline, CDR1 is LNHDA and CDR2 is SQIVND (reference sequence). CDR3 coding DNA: TGTGCCAGTAGTTACACCGGGGTTTACAATGAGCAGTTCTTC. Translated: CASSYTGVYNEQFF.

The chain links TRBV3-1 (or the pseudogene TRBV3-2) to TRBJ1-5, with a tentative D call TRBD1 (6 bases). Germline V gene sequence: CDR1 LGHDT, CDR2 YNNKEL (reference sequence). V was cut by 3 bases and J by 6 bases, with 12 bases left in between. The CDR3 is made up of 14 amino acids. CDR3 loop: CASSQTGLFQPQHF. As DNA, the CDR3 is TGTGCCAGCAGCCAGACAGGTCTGTTTCAGCCCCAGCATTTT.

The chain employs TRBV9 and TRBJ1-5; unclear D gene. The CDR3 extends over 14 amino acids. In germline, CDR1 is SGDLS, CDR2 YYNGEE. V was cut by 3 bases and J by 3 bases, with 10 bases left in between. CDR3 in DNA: TGTGCCAGCAGCGCGGGAGGCGTCAATCAGCCCCAGCATTTT. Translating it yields CASSAGGVNQPQHF.

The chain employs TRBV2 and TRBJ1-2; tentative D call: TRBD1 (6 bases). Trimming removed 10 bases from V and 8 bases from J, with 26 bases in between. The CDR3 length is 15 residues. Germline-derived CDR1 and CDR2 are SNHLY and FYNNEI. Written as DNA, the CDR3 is TGTGCCAACCAGATGGGATGGGGGCTTGGGGGCGGCTACACCTTC. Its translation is CANQMGWGLGGGYTF.

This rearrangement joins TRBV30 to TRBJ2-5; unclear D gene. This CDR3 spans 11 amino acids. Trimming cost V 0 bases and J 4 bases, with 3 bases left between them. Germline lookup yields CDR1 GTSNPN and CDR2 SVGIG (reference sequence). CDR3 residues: CAWSVIETQYF. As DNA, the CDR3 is TGTGCCTGGAGTGTTATAGAGACCCAGTACTTC.

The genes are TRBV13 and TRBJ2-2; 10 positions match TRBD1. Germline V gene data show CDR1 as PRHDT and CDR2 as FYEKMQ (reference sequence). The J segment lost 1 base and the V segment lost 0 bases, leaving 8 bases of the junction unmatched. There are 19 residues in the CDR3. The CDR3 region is CASSLGRVTGGRNTGELFF. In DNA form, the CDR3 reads TGTGCCAGCAGCTTAGGCCGTGTGACAGGGGGCCGGAACACCGGGGAGCTGTTTTTT. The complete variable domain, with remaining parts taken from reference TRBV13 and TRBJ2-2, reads AAGVIQSPRHLIKEKRETATLKCYPIPRHDTVYWYQQGPGQDPQFLISFYEKMQSDKGSIPDRFSAQQFSDYHSELNMSSLELGDSALYFCASSLGRVTGGRNTGELFFGEGSRLTVL.

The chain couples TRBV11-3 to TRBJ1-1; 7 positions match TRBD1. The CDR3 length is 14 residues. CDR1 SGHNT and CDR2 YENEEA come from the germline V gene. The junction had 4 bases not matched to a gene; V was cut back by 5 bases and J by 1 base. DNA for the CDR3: TGTGCCAGCAGCCTAGGGGGCGCGAACACTGAAGCTTTCTTT. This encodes CASSLGGANTEAFF.

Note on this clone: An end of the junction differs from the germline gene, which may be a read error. CDR3 DNA: TGTGCCAGCAGTGAAGGATGGGCGACGGCGAATTTT. This codes for CASSEGWATANF. J is TRBJ2-3 and V is TRBV25-1; D remains ambiguous. From germline, CDR1 is MGHDK and CDR2 SYGVNS. The CDR3 consists of 12 residues.

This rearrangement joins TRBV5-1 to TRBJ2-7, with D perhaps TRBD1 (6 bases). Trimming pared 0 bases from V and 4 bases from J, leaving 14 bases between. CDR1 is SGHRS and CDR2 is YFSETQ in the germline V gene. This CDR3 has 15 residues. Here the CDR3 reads CASSLGGTPTYEQYF. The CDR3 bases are TGCGCCAGCAGCTTGGGGGGGACACCTACTTACGAGCAGTACTTC. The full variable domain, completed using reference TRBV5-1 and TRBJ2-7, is KAGVTQTPRYLIKTRGQQVTLSCSPISGHRSVSWYQQTPGQGLQFLFEYFSETQRNKGNFPGRFSGRQFSNSRSEMNVSTLELGDSALYLCASSLGGTPTYEQYFGPGTRLTVT.

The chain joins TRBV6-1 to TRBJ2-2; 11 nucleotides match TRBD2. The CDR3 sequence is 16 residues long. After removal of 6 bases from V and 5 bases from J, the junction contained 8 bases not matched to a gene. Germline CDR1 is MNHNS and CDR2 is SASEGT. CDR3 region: CASRELAGARTGELFF. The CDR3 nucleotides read TGTGCCAGCAGGGAACTAGCGGGAGCCCGTACCGGGGAGCTGTTTTTT.

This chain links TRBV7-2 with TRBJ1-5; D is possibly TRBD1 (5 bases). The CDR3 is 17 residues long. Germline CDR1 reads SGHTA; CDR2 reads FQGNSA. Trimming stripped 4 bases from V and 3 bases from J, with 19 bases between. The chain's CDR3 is CASSSTGEGFINQPQHF. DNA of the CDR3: TGTGCCAGCAGCTCTACGGGGGAGGGCTTTATCAATCAGCCCCAGCATTTT.

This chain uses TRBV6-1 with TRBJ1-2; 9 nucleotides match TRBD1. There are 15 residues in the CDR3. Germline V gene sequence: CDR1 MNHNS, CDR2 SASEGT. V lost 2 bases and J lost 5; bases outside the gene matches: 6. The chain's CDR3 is CASSERTGAVYGYTF. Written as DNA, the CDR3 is TGTGCCAGCAGTGAACGGACAGGGGCAGTATATGGCTACACCTTC.

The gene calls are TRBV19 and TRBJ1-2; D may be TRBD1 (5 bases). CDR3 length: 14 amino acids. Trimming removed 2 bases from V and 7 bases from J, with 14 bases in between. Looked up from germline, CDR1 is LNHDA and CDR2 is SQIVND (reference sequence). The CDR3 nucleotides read TGTGCCAGTAGTATATCTCAGGGAGGTGGTGGCTACACCTTC. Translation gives CASSISQGGGGYTF.

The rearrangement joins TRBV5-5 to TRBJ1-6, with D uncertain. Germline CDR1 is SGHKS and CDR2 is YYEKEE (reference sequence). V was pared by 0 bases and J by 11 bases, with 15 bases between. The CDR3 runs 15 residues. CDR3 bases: TGTGCCAGCAGCTTGGAGAGTCTGTCAACGGCACCCCTCCACTTT. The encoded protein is CASSLESLSTAPLHF.

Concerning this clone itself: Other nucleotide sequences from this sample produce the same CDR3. The CDR3 region has the DNA TGTGCCTGGAGTGTACAAGGGGGCGGTTCACCCCTCCACTTT. It codes for CAWSVQGGGSPLHF. This chain links TRBV30 with TRBJ1-6, with 7 bases aligning to TRBD1. Germline V gene sequence: CDR1 GTSNPN, CDR2 SVGIG (reference sequence). Trimming took 0 bases from V and 9 from J; bases not matched to a gene: 5. The CDR3 contains 14 residues.

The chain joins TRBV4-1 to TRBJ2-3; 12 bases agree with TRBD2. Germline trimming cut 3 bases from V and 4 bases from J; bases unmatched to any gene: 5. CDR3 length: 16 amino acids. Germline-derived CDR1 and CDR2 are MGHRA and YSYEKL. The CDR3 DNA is TGCGCCAGCAGCCAGGTGCTAGCGGGGGGGGCAGATACGCAGTATTTT. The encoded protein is CASSQVLAGGADTQYF.

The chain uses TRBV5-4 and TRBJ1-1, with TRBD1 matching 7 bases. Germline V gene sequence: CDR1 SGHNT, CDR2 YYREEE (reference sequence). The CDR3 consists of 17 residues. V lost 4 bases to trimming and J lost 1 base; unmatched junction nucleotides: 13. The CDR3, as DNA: TGTGCCAGCAGCGTACCACACAGGGGCCCTACGAACACTGAAGCTTTCTTT. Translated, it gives CASSVPHRGPTNTEAFF.

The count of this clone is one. The CDR3 reads CASSLAGSSGNTIYF. In DNA form, the CDR3 reads TGTGCCAGCAGCTTGGCTGGGAGCTCTGGAAACACCATATATTTT. The chain combines TRBV5-4 with TRBJ1-3; D unclear. The CDR3 is 15 amino acids. V was cut by 0 bases and J by 0 bases, with 7 bases left in between. CDR1 is SGHNT, CDR2 YYREEE, per germline (reference sequence).

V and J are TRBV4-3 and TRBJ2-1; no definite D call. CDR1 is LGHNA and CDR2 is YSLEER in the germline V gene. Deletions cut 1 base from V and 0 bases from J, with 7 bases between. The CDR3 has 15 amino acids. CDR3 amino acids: CASSQAVPSYNEQFF. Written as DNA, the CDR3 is TGCGCCAGCAGCCAAGCCGTCCCCTCCTACAATGAGCAGTTCTTC.

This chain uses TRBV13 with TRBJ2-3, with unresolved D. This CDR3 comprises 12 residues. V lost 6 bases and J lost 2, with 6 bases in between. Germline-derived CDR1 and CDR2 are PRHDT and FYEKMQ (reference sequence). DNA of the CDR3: TGTGCCAGCAGTAGCTTCACAGATACGCAGTATTTT. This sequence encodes CASSSFTDTQYF.

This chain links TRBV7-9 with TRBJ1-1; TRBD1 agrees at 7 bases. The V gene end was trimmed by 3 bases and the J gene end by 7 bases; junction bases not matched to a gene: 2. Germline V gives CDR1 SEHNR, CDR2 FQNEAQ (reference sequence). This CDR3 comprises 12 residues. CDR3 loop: CASSFGTDEAFF. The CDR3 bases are TGTGCCAGCAGCTTCGGGACAGATGAAGCTTTCTTT.

CDR3 nucleotides: TGTGCCAGCAGCGAGACCGGGACTAGCGGGCCGGGTGATACGCAGTATTTT. This encodes CASSETGTSGPGDTQYF. The V gene is TRBV7-3, the J gene TRBJ2-3, with 12 bases matching TRBD2. J lost 6 bases, V lost 5 bases, and 12 bases had no gene match. The germline CDR1 and CDR2 sequences are SGHTA and FQGTGA. The CDR3 totals 17 residues.

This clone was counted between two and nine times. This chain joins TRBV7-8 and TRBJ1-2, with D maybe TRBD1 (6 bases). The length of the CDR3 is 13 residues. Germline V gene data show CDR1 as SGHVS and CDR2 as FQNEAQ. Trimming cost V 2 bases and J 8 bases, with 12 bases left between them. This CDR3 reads CASSLRGMLGYTF. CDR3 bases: TGTGCCAGCAGCTTAAGGGGGATGCTGGGCTACACCTTC.